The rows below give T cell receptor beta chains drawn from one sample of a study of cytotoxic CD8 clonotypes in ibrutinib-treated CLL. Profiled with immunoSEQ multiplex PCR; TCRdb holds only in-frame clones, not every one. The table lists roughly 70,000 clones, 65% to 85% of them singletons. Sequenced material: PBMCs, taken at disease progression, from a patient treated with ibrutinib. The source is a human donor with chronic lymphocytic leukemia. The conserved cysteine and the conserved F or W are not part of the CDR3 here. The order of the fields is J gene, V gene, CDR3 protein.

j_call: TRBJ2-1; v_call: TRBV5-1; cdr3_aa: ASSFKRGGYNEQF
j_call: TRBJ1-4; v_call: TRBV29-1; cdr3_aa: SVGGSRAVEEKLF
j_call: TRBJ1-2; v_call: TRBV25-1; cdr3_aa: ASSEFRGPPGGYT
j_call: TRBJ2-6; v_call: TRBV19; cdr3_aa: ASSRRAGVSGANVLT
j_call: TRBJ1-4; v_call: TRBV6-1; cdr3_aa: ASSEMGQDFAKLF
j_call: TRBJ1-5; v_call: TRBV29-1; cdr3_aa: SVGPTGEGQPQH
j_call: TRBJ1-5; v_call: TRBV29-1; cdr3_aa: SVAAGGNQPQH
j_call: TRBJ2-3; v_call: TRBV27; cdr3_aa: ASSPLGLISAQY
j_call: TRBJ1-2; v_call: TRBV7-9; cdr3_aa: ASSLHQGAYGYT
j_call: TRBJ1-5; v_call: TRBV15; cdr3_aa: ATSRVVVGTGENQPQH
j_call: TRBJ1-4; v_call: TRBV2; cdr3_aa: ASRGPAEKLF
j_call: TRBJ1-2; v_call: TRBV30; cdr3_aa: AWSATRVRGYT
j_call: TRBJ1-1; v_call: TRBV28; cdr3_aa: ASTRGGRMNTEAF
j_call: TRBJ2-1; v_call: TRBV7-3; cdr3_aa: ASSLVGGQEQF
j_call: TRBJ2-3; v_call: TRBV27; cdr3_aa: ASARAGADTQY
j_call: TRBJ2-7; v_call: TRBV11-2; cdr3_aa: ASSPIRVSLGEQY
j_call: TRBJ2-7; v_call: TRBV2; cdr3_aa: ASNGQGRVIPYEQY
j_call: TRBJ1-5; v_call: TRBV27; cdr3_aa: ASSFSGKNQPQH
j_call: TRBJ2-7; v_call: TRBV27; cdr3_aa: ASAQGLPYEQY
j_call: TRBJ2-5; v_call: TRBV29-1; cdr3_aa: SVAPFGQGGETQY
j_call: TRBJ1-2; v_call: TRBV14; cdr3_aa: ASSQGGLSGYT
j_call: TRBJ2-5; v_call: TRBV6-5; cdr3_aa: ASSYTISGIQETQY
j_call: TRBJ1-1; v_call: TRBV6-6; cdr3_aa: ASSYRGRNTEAF
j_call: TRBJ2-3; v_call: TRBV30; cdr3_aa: AWTWRDRTDTQY
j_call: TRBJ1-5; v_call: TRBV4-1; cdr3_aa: ASSWMGSNQPQH
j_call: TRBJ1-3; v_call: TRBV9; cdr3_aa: ASSPRRTGGNTIY